Listed here are 18 T cell receptor beta chains from one sample, sequenced in a study of T cells in Graves' hyperthyroidism and ophthalmopathy. There were TCR beta CDR3 regions amplified from RNA transcripts. HTBI primers were the set used in a first-round RT-PCR of the TCR CDR3. TCRdb recomputed calls from the multiplex PCR reads with MiXCR, one row per CDR3 protein. The sample gives hundreds of thousands of distinct CDR3 sequences, about 14% of which show up once; 3.5% to 4.5% is in the top ten. The sequenced material came from blood. These TCRs come from a woman aged 40 to 50 with Graves' ophthalmopathy.

Many counts were recorded for this clonotype. V usage is TRBV2 and J usage is TRBJ1-1; no reliable D call. This CDR3 is built from 15 residues. The ends were cut back, 6 bases at V and 4 bases at J, with 18 bases in the middle. Germline V CDR1 and CDR2: SNHLY, FYNNEI. The CDR3 loop reads CASRTPRAGGTEAFF. CDR3 nucleotide sequence: TGTGCCAGCAGGACGCCACGGGCGGGTGGCACTGAAGCTTTCTTT.

This clonotype came up many times. This chain links TRBV6-2 or TRBV6-3 with TRBJ2-7; no firm D call. Trimming removed 8 bases from V and 0 bases from J, with 8 bases in between. The CDR3 spans 12 residues. The germline V gene encodes CDR1 MNHEY and CDR2 SVGEGT. The CDR3 loop reads CASLGYSYEQYF. CDR3 nucleotide sequence: TGTGCCAGCTTAGGATACTCCTACGAGCAGTACTTC.

Of note for this clonotype: Just one base apart from a much larger clone, this may be a read error. V usage is TRBV3-1 and J usage is TRBJ1-3; no clear D. CDR3 length: 13 amino acids. V was trimmed by 6 bases and J by 0 bases, leaving 6 bases between them. Germline V gene sequence: CDR1 LGHDT, CDR2 YNNKEL (reference sequence). Here the CDR3 DNA reads TGTGCCAGCAGACCGCACTCTGGAAACACCATATATTTT. This translates into CASRPHSGNTIYF.

This clonotype was counted a few times. The J gene is TRBJ1-2, the V gene TRBV28; D is uncertain. Trimming cost V 6 bases and J 7 bases, with 15 bases left between them. The germline gives CDR1 MDHEN, CDR2 SYDVKM. CDR3 length equals 13 residues. The DNA of the CDR3 is TGTGCCAGCAGCCCCCCGACCCTCGGTGGCTACACCTTC. Its protein is CASSPPTLGGYTF.

This clonotype was counted ten times or more. This chain uses TRBV7-2 with TRBJ2-7, with D hard to call. V lost 5 bases, J lost 5 bases, and 10 bases lay in between. CDR3 length: 12 residues. Per germline, CDR1 SGHTA and CDR2 FQGNSA. The CDR3 here is CASSRSTHEQYF. For the CDR3, the DNA is TGTGCCAGCAGCCGATCTACCCACGAGCAGTACTTC.

This clonotype was seen ten or more times. The rearrangement uses TRBV9 and TRBJ1-1; TRBD1 might be the D (6 bases). CDR1 is SGDLS and CDR2 is YYNGEE in the germline V gene. V lost 0 bases to trimming and J lost 0 bases, with 9 bases between them. The CDR3 is made up of 15 amino acids. CDR3 sequence reads: CASSVEQGLNTEAFF. For the CDR3, the DNA is TGTGCCAGCAGCGTAGAACAGGGCCTGAACACTGAAGCTTTCTTT.

This clonotype turned up a few times. This chain joins TRBV27 and TRBJ2-7; no reliable D call. The V end lost 2 bases, the J end lost 4 bases, and 9 bases lay between the germline ends. Germline-derived CDR1 and CDR2 are MNHEY and SMNVEV (reference sequence). The CDR3 totals 13 residues. As DNA, the CDR3 is TGTGCCAGCAGTTTAACTCGGATGTACGAGCAGTACTTC. It translates to CASSLTRMYEQYF.

Ten or more counts support this clonotype. V is TRBV12-5 and J is TRBJ1-1; D is unresolved. Germline V gene sequence: CDR1 LGHNT, CDR2 FRNRAP. The CDR3 spans 13 residues. V lost 0 bases, J lost 6 bases, and 8 bases lay in between. The CDR3 protein is CASGLVGFAEAFF. The CDR3 nucleotides are TGTGCTAGTGGTTTGGTCGGTTTTGCTGAAGCTTTCTTT.

A remark on this clonotype: This may stem from a read error, because a much larger clone lies one nucleotide away. CDR3 sequence reads: CASSLGTGLNEQYF. The CDR3 region has the DNA TGTGCCAGCAGCTTAGGGACAGGGCTCAACGAGCAGTACTTC. This sequence joins TRBV7-9 and TRBJ2-7, with TRBD1 matching over 8 bases. The CDR3 length is 14 residues. Germline trimming cut 1 base from V and 5 bases from J; bases unmatched to any gene: 4. The germline V gene encodes CDR1 SEHNR and CDR2 FQNEAQ (reference sequence).

At least ten counts were recorded for this clonotype. The chain carries TRBV7-3 and TRBJ2-7, with TRBD2 matching over 8 bases. Trimming cost V 5 bases and J 2 bases; bases outside gene matches: 8. The germline V gene has CDR1 SGHTA and CDR2 FQGTGA. The CDR3 runs 15 residues. Written as DNA, the CDR3 is TGTGCCAGCAGCCACGATGCGGGAGGAACCTACGAGCAGTACTTC. This translates into CASSHDAGGTYEQYF.

Ten or more counts support this clonotype. The chain employs TRBV14 and TRBJ2-5, with 9 nucleotides matching TRBD1. The CDR3 totals 14 residues. Germline V gene lookup returns CDR1 SGHDN and CDR2 FVKESK. The V segment lost 5 bases and the J segment 4 bases; nucleotides outside the gene matches: 5. The CDR3 here is CASSMDRGGETQYF. The CDR3 bases are TGTGCCAGCAGCATGGACAGGGGAGGAGAGACCCAGTACTTC.

This clonotype was seen ten or more times. The chain combines TRBV6-5 with TRBJ1-5; 7 nucleotides line up with TRBD1. The CDR3 totals 15 residues. Looked up from germline, CDR1 is MNHEY and CDR2 is SVGAGI. The V and J ends lost 4 bases and 2 bases, in that order; junction bases with no gene match: 5. CDR3 nucleotide sequence: TGTGCCAGCAGTTCGAGACAGGGCGGCAATCAGCCCCAGCATTTT. Protein sequence: CASSSRQGGNQPQHF.

This clonotype was observed a few times. This chain links TRBV28 with TRBJ2-7, with 8 bases aligning to TRBD1. The CDR3 has 15 residues. Germline lookup yields CDR1 MDHEN and CDR2 SYDVKM. V was pared by 3 bases and J by 2 bases, with 6 bases of the junction left unmatched. In DNA form, the CDR3 reads TGTGCCAGCAGTTTTGAGGCAGGGGGCACCTACGAGCAGTACTTC. It yields the protein CASSFEAGGTYEQYF.

This clonotype has ten or more counts. The rearrangement uses TRBV6-1 and TRBJ2-7; 9 bases map to TRBD1. The V and J ends lost 7 bases and 0 bases, in that order; junction bases with no gene match: 4. The CDR3 runs to 14 residues. Germline V CDR1 and CDR2: MNHNS, SASEGT. The CDR3: CASIETGGSYEQYF. The CDR3 coding sequence is TGTGCCAGCATTGAGACAGGGGGCTCCTACGAGCAGTACTTC.

This clonotype was counted at least ten times. The V and J genes are TRBV20-1 and TRBJ1-5, with D maybe TRBD1 (6 bases). The CDR3 is 16 residues long. Per the germline V gene, CDR1 is DFQATT and CDR2 is SNEGSKA (reference sequence). V was cut by 4 bases and J by 5 bases, with 21 bases left in between. The CDR3: CSAIGIWSGGDQPQHF. CDR3 bases: TGCAGTGCTATTGGGATATGGTCCGGGGGCGATCAGCCCCAGCATTTT.

The chain is built from TRBV30 and TRBJ1-2, with D possibly TRBD1 on 5 matching bases. There are 12 residues in the CDR3. CDR1 and CDR2 (germline): GTSNPN, SVGIG (reference sequence). Trimming shortened V by 2 bases and J by 4 bases, and 8 bases separated the two germline ends. DNA of the CDR3: TGTGCCTGGAGTAGAACAGGCTATGGCTACACCTTC. Amino acids: CAWSRTGYGYTF.

Many counts were recorded for this clonotype. This chain joins TRBV11-2 and TRBJ1-1, with D tentatively TRBD1 (6 bases). Between the trimmed V and J ends, which lost 5 bases and 5 bases, there was a span of 21 bases. Germline CDR1 and CDR2: SGHAT and FQNNGV. The CDR3 runs 16 residues. In DNA form, the CDR3 reads TGTGCCAGCAGCAACTACCTGGACAGTACCAGGACTGAAGCTTTCTTT. Its protein is CASSNYLDSTRTEAFF.

This clonotype was detected ten times or more. J is TRBJ1-3 and V is TRBV9; D is undetermined. There are 14 residues in the CDR3. Germline lookup yields CDR1 SGDLS and CDR2 YYNGEE. The germline V and J ends were trimmed by 0 bases and 3 bases, with 7 bases remaining between them. The chain's CDR3 is CASSVGTDGNTIYF. The CDR3 nucleotides read TGTGCCAGCAGCGTAGGAACAGATGGAAACACCATATATTTT.